These T cell receptor beta chains were read from a single sample in a study of response to subunit inactivated influenza vaccine. TCRdb recomputed calls from the RT-PCR reads with MiXCR, one row per CDR3 protein. The data contain 800,000 to 1,000,000 distinct CDR3 sequences, around 20% of them singletons. The sample was PBMCs from blood, taken about 5 days after vaccination. The source is a man between 50 and 59 years old who received an inactivated influenza vaccine. Both conserved end residues are part of each CDR3. The D gene is left open where the match is weak. Expanded clones get a size class; other rows say once, few or many, or leave the size out.

D	J	V	size	CDR3	DNA
TRBD2	TRBJ2-3	TRBV7-8	-	CASSSRRIAGVPTDTQYF	TGTGCCAGCAGCTCGAGAAGAATAGCGGGGGTACCCACAGATACGCAGTATTTT
TRBD2	TRBJ2-1	TRBV12-3/TRBV12-4	few	CASSTWTSGDWNEQFF	TGTGCCAGCAGTACGTGGACTAGCGGGGATTGGAATGAGCAGTTCTTC
TRBD1	TRBJ2-1	TRBV4-2	-	CASSVRDRDEVEQFF	TGTGCCAGCAGCGTCCGGGACAGGGATGAGGTTGAGCAGTTCTTC
TRBD2	TRBJ2-5	TRBV20-1	few	CSASRQAGPQETQYF	TGCAGTGCTAGTAGACAAGCGGGGCCACAAGAGACCCAGTACTTC
TRBD1	TRBJ2-1	TRBV12-3/TRBV12-4	-	CASTPTGRYNEQFF	TGTGCCAGCACCCCGACAGGGCGGTACAATGAGCAGTTCTTC
TRBD2	TRBJ2-1	TRBV5-1	many	CASSLASGTSIYEQFF	TGCGCCAGCAGCTTAGCCTCCGGGACTAGCATCTATGAGCAGTTCTTC
-	TRBJ2-4	TRBV20-1	-	CSAPTVGAKNIQYF	TGCAGTGCTCCGACGGTTGGGGCCAAAAACATTCAGTACTTC
TRBD2	TRBJ2-1	TRBV5-5	few	CASSFISLAGGSYNEQFF	TGTGCCAGCAGTTTCATATCTCTAGCGGGGGGCTCCTACAATGAGCAGTTCTTC
TRBD2	TRBJ2-5	TRBV5-5	many	CASSLSGTSLETQYF	TGTGCCAGCAGCTTGTCCGGGACTAGCTTGGAGACCCAGTACTTC
TRBD1	TRBJ2-7	TRBV4-3	few	CASSQESHGTGFYEQYF	TGCGCCAGCAGCCAAGAGTCACACGGGACAGGTTTCTACGAGCAGTACTTC
TRBD1	TRBJ1-2	TRBV9	-	CASSVEGQGARSGYTF	TGTGCCAGCAGCGTAGAGGGACAGGGGGCGCGGAGTGGCTACACCTTC
-	TRBJ2-5	TRBV7-2	few	CASSFGLGERETQYF	TGTGCCAGCAGCTTTGGTCTCGGGGAGAGAGAGACCCAGTACTTC
TRBD1	TRBJ2-6	TRBV6-2/TRBV6-3	-	CASSYRGQGTFGANVLTF	TGTGCCAGCAGTTACAGGGGACAGGGGACCTTTGGGGCCAACGTCCTGACTTTC
-	TRBJ2-1	TRBV5-6	few	CASSLMGSAGNNEQFF	TGTGCCAGCAGCTTAATGGGTTCCGCGGGGAACAATGAGCAGTTCTTC
TRBD2	TRBJ2-1	TRBV2	many	CASSEAGGGTAADEQFF	TGTGCCAGCAGTGAAGCGGGGGGAGGGACCGCGGCGGATGAGCAGTTCTTC
TRBD2	TRBJ2-1	TRBV29-1	-	CSVVVIAGGHNEQFF	TGCAGCGTTGTTGTTATCGCGGGAGGCCACAATGAGCAGTTCTTC
TRBD1	TRBJ1-2	TRBV27	many	CASSGTGGYGYTF	TGTGCCAGCAGCGGGACAGGGGGCTACGGCTACACCTTC
-	TRBJ1-2	TRBV3-1	-	CASSPLLRTANYGYTF	TGTGCCAGCAGCCCGCTCCTAAGGACAGCTAACTATGGCTACACCTTC
TRBD2	TRBJ2-1	TRBV27	-	CASSPLTGTISSYNEQFF	TGTGCCAGCAGTCCGCTAACCGGGACTATCAGCTCCTACAATGAGCAGTTCTTC
-	TRBJ2-3	TRBV4-1	-	CASSRTELTASTDTQYF	TGCGCCAGCAGCCGTACAGAATTGACGGCCAGCACAGATACGCAGTATTTT
-	TRBJ2-2	TRBV5-1	-	CASSVAGRSSGELFF	TGCGCCAGCAGCGTGGCAGGGAGGAGTTCCGGGGAGCTGTTTTTT
TRBD2	TRBJ2-1	TRBV29-1	many	CSVNERGGFDEQFF	TGCAGCGTTAACGAGCGGGGGGGCTTTGATGAGCAGTTCTTC
TRBD2	TRBJ2-3	TRBV12-3/TRBV12-4	-	CASSFRPGLGRDTQYF	TGTGCCAGCAGTTTTCGACCGGGACTAGGGAGAGATACGCAGTATTTT
TRBD2	TRBJ2-7	TRBV5-1	-	CASSPGARLAGEGEQYF	TGCGCCAGCAGCCCGGGGGCCCGACTAGCGGGAGAGGGTGAGCAGTACTTC
-	TRBJ1-5	TRBV6-2/TRBV6-3	-	CASSPDGLDNQPQHF	TGTGCCAGCAGTCCGGACGGGCTCGACAATCAGCCCCAGCATTTT
TRBD2	TRBJ2-7	TRBV20-1	-	CSARDPSGSSDEQYF	TGCAGTGCTAGAGATCCGAGCGGGAGTTCCGACGAGCAGTACTTC
TRBD2	TRBJ2-1	TRBV6-1	few	CASTPGVAGGMGQFF	TGTGCCAGCACCCCAGGAGTAGCGGGGGGTATGGGGCAGTTCTTC
TRBD1	TRBJ2-5	TRBV12-3/TRBV12-4	-	CASSQYRGETQYF	TGTGCCAGCAGTCAATACAGGGGAGAGACCCAGTACTTC
TRBD1	TRBJ2-2	TRBV12-3/TRBV12-4	few	CASSILQGAGELFF	TGTGCCAGCAGTATATTACAGGGGGCCGGGGAGCTGTTTTTT
TRBD2	TRBJ2-7	TRBV20-1	few	CSAGIPGLAGVGEQYF	TGCAGTGCTGGGATCCCGGGACTAGCGGGAGTAGGCGAGCAGTACTTC
-	TRBJ2-2	TRBV7-2	-	CASPQGKRSTGELFF	TGTGCCAGCCCCCAAGGGAAGAGGAGCACCGGGGAGCTGTTTTTT
-	TRBJ2-5	TRBV7-2	-	CASSPGVREWTQYF	TGTGCCAGCAGCCCGGGAGTGAGGGAGTGGACCCAGTACTTC
-	TRBJ2-2	TRBV9	few	CASSVDRDTGELFF	TGTGCCAGCAGCGTAGACAGGGACACCGGGGAGCTGTTTTTT
-	TRBJ2-3	TRBV20-1	-	CSARDHGLSTDTQYF	TGCAGTGCTAGAGATCACGGCCTTAGCACAGATACGCAGTATTTT
-	TRBJ2-2	TRBV7-2	-	CASSLEGSYTGELFF	TGTGCCAGCAGCTTGGAGGGGAGCTACACCGGGGAGCTGTTTTTT
-	TRBJ2-1	TRBV4-3	-	CASSQERFGSYNEQFF	TGCGCCAGCAGCCAAGAGCGGTTCGGCTCCTACAATGAGCAGTTCTTC
-	TRBJ2-1	TRBV5-4	few	CASSLDPNQIPTSNNEQFF	TGTGCCAGCAGCTTGGATCCTAACCAAATACCAACTTCAAACAATGAGCAGTTCTTC
TRBD1	TRBJ1-2	TRBV11-2	-	CASSLLGQGGGYTF	TGTGCCAGCAGCTTATTAGGACAGGGAGGTGGCTACACCTTC
TRBD2	TRBJ2-7	TRBV11-2	-	CASSSRLGGGTYEQYF	TGTGCCAGCAGCTCCCGACTGGGCGGGGGGACCTACGAGCAGTACTTC
-	TRBJ2-5	TRBV21-1	few	CASPEETQYF	TGTGCCAGCCCGGAAGAGACCCAGTACTTC
TRBD1	TRBJ1-4	TRBV20-1	few	CSASDRGEKLFF	TGCAGTGCTAGCGACAGGGGTGAAAAACTGTTTTTT